Below, one T cell receptor beta chain is given with its context. Its antigen is unidentified. The PCR used 60 Vbeta and 13 Jbeta primers. TCRdb's table, derived via immunoSEQ multiplex PCR, lists solely in-frame clones and lacks some. The sample lists approximately 150,000 clones; about 80% were seen once. The data stem from a study of cytomegalovirus exposure and HLA in healthy donors. The V segment lost 4 bases and the J segment 4 bases; nucleotides outside the gene matches: 4. Germline lookup yields CDR1 SGHTA and CDR2 FQGNSA. This CDR3 is 15 amino acids long. Whole-study findings and limits: Most TCR sequences were seen very rarely across donors, but some public TCRs occurred in many. High specificity and sensitivity for cytomegalovirus status were reported for the classifier.

Material: PBMCs. This TCR came from a woman between 55 and 75 years old in good health and CMV-seropositive. This chain joins TRBV7-2 and TRBJ2-1; TRBD1 matches at 10 bases. The CDR3 DNA sequence: TGTGCCAGCAGCTCGGACAGGGGGTTATACAATGAGCAGTTCTTC. It specifies CASSSDRGLYNEQFF.